These 30 T cell receptor beta chains were sequenced from one sample in a study of identical twins. Each CDR3 protein is one row after TCRdb ran MiXCR on the 5' RACE reads. Altogether 700,000 or so distinct CDR3 sequences are present, 8.5% to 9.5% being singletons, with the ten largest covering around 0.95%. This same sample was also taken into another study, of yellow fever vaccine responses in identical twins.

Material: PBMCs. These receptors were obtained from a woman under 30 in good health.

V is TRBV20-1 and J is TRBJ2-7; 9 nucleotides match TRBD2. Germline trimming cut 3 bases from V and 4 bases from J; bases unmatched to any gene: 4. The CDR3 covers 13 residues. CDR1 and CDR2 (germline): DFQATT, SNEGSKA (reference sequence). The CDR3 here is CSASSGRGYEQYF. Here the CDR3 DNA reads TGCAGTGCTAGTAGCGGGAGAGGGTACGAGCAGTACTTC.

The J gene is TRBJ2-1, the V gene TRBV7-9; a weak D match, TRBD1 (6 bases). CDR1 is SEHNR, CDR2 FQNEAQ, per germline (reference sequence). The CDR3 contains 15 residues. V was cut by 4 bases and J by 2 bases, with 12 bases left in between. The CDR3 sequence is CASSSNRAPYNEQFF. The CDR3 DNA sequence: TGTGCCAGCAGCTCTAACAGGGCCCCCTACAATGAGCAGTTCTTC.

In this sample, this clonotype turned up many times. The CDR3 DNA reads TGCAGTGCTACGAGCTTAGCGGGAGAGCAAGAGACCCAGTACTTC. Its translation is CSATSLAGEQETQYF. The V and J genes are TRBV20-1 and TRBJ2-5; 9 nucleotides match TRBD2. The germline V gene has CDR1 DFQATT and CDR2 SNEGSKA (reference sequence). The V gene end was trimmed by 4 bases and the J gene end by 2 bases; junction bases not matched to a gene: 8. The CDR3 consists of 15 residues.

This clonotype was observed many times. The CDR3 here is CSVDGYTGDEQFF. The CDR3 bases are TGCAGCGTGGATGGGTATACCGGGGATGAGCAGTTCTTC. The J gene is TRBJ2-1, the V gene TRBV29-1, with D perhaps TRBD2 (5 bases). Germline-derived CDR1 and CDR2 are SQVTM and ANQGSEA. The CDR3 length is 13 residues. Deletions cut 6 bases from V and 8 bases from J, with 17 bases between.

A few counts support this clonotype. The V gene is TRBV28, the J gene TRBJ2-5, with 8 bases lining up with TRBD1. J gave up 4 bases and V 7 bases, and 5 bases lay outside the gene matches. Germline CDR1 reads MDHEN; CDR2 reads SYDVKM. This CDR3 is built from 13 residues. CDR3 DNA: TGTGCCAGCAAAACTCAGGGGGCAGAGACCCAGTACTTC. Its translation is CASKTQGAETQYF.

The J gene is TRBJ2-2, the V gene TRBV20-1; TRBD1 matches 8 bases. The CDR3 has 13 residues. The germline CDR1 and CDR2 sequences are DFQATT and SNEGSKA (reference sequence). With 6 bases clipped from V and 7 bases from J, the junction kept 7 bases outside the gene matches. This CDR3 reads CSAEDRVGGELFF. The CDR3 nucleotides are TGCAGTGCCGAGGACAGGGTCGGCGGGGAGCTGTTTTTT.

The V gene is TRBV6-5, the J gene TRBJ2-7, with no clear D. The CDR3 spans 16 residues. From germline, CDR1 is MNHEY and CDR2 SVGAGI. Trimming left V 0 bases short and J 0 bases short, with 12 bases between. The CDR3 DNA is TGTGCCAGCAGTTACTCACCCCTCTCCAGCTCCTACGAGCAGTACTTC. Translating gives CASSYSPLSSSYEQYF.

The CDR3 nucleotides are TGTGCCAGCAGCCAAGACAGGGGGCGGTTCGTTGAGCAGTACTTC. It is translated as CASSQDRGRFVEQYF. The rearrangement joins TRBV14 to TRBJ2-7; TRBD1 aligns across 8 bases. CDR3 size: 15 residues. From germline, CDR1 is SGHDN and CDR2 FVKESK. The J segment lost 7 bases and the V segment lost 0 bases, leaving 8 bases of the junction unmatched.

The gene calls are TRBV4-3 and TRBJ2-3, with 8 bases fitting TRBD2. V was pared by 0 bases and J by 4 bases, with 9 bases of the junction left unmatched. Germline V gives CDR1 LGHNA, CDR2 YSLEER. The CDR3 extends over 17 amino acids. For the CDR3, the DNA is TGCGCCAGCAGCCAAGATTTGTCTGGGCGGGAGGCAGATACGCAGTATTTT. It encodes CASSQDLSGREADTQYF.

In its sample, this clonotype was seen a few times. CDR3 amino acids: CASSQGGSGTNYEQYF. CDR3 nucleotide sequence: TGCGCCAGCAGCCAAGGGGGTTCAGGTACCAACTACGAGCAGTACTTC. The J gene is TRBJ2-7, the V gene TRBV4-3; no definite D call. Looked up from germline, CDR1 is LGHNA and CDR2 is YSLEER. V was clipped by 1 base and J by 3 bases, with 16 bases between them. This CDR3 is 16 amino acids long.

This clonotype was detected a few times. The rearrangement uses TRBV30 and TRBJ2-1; D remains ambiguous. Germline lookup yields CDR1 GTSNPN and CDR2 SVGIG (reference sequence). V was cut by 2 bases and J by 14 bases, with 4 bases left in between. The length of the CDR3 is 8 residues. CDR3 nucleotides: TGTGCCTGGAGTCTTGAGTTCTTC. Protein product: CAWSLEFF.

This CDR3 is CASSLEIRYEQYF. The DNA of the CDR3 is TGTGCCAGCAGCTTAGAAATTCGCTACGAGCAGTACTTC. The V call is TRBV7-2, the J call TRBJ2-7; D is ambiguous. This CDR3 region has 13 residues. Trimming stripped 1 base from V and 3 bases from J, with 7 bases between. CDR1 SGHTA and CDR2 FQGNSA come from the germline V gene.

This clonotype was recorded many times. The CDR3 is CATSDWTGGALDEQFF. Here the CDR3 DNA reads TGTGCCACCAGTGATTGGACAGGGGGAGCACTCGATGAGCAGTTCTTC. The chain is built from TRBV24-1 and TRBJ2-1; TRBD1 aligns across 10 bases. With 2 bases clipped from V and 8 bases from J, the junction kept 8 bases outside the gene matches. CDR1 and CDR2 (germline): KGHDR, SFDVKD. This CDR3 has 16 residues.

The CDR3 sequence: CASSPDREYYNEQFF. The CDR3 region has the DNA TGTGCCAGCAGCCCCGACAGGGAGTACTACAATGAGCAGTTCTTC. The rearrangement joins TRBV7-2 to TRBJ2-1; TRBD1 matches 7 bases. Germline V lookup: CDR1 SGHTA, CDR2 FQGNSA. After removal of 5 bases from V and 3 bases from J, the junction contained 7 bases not matched to a gene. The CDR3 is made up of 15 amino acids.

Concerning this clonotype: One end of the junction is discordant with germline, which a read error may explain. The V call is TRBV6-5, the J call TRBJ2-1; D might be TRBD1 or TRBD2, each matching 5 bases. This CDR3 is built from 14 residues. Looked up from germline, CDR1 is MNHEY and CDR2 is SVGAGI. The CDR3, as DNA: TGTGCCAACAGTTACGGGGCAGGGCACAATGAGCAGTTCTTC. This gives the protein CANSYGAGHNEQFF.

This clonotype has ten or more counts. The V call is TRBV29-1, the J call TRBJ2-1; no definite D call. The CDR3 extends over 10 amino acids. Germline V CDR1 and CDR2: SQVTM, ANQGSEA. Trimming stripped 5 bases from V and 1 base from J, with 0 bases between. The CDR3 reads CSVSYNEQFF. The CDR3 DNA follows: TGCAGCGTTTCCTACAATGAGCAGTTCTTC.

This clonotype turned up a few times. The chain is built from TRBV2 and TRBJ2-1; D is ambiguous. Deletions cut 6 bases from V and 0 bases from J, with 15 bases between. Germline V CDR1 and CDR2: SNHLY, FYNNEI. The CDR3 extends over 16 amino acids. Here the CDR3 DNA reads TGTGCCAGCAGGGAAAGTTCTTCCCGCTCCTACAATGAGCAGTTCTTC. Translation: CASRESSSRSYNEQFF.

This chain joins TRBV10-3 and TRBJ2-7; the D is unclear. This CDR3 region has 13 residues. V was cut by 2 bases and J by 3 bases, with 8 bases left in between. The germline gives CDR1 ENHRY, CDR2 SYGVKD. The CDR3 loop reads CAISENRFYEQYF. The CDR3 DNA sequence: TGTGCCATCAGTGAGAACCGCTTCTACGAGCAGTACTTC.

This clonotype was seen only a few times. V gene TRBV25-1 combines with J gene TRBJ1-2; 9 bases are shared with TRBD1. After removal of 7 bases from V and 7 bases from J, the junction contained 10 bases not matched to a gene. This CDR3 contains 14 residues. The germline CDR1 and CDR2 sequences are MGHDK and SYGVNS. The chain's CDR3 is CASTYSTGGSGYTF. The CDR3 coding sequence is TGTGCCAGCACCTACTCAACAGGGGGCAGTGGCTACACCTTC.

This clonotype was recorded many times. The chain has TRBV15 and TRBJ2-1; 7 nucleotides align to TRBD1. The CDR3 is made up of 15 amino acids. Trimming took 0 bases from V and 8 from J; bases not matched to a gene: 7. Germline-derived CDR1 and CDR2 are LNHNV and YYDKDF (reference sequence). The DNA for the CDR3 is TGTGCCACCAGCAGAGATCCTAGGGGGCAAGATGAGCAGTTCTTC. This gives the protein CATSRDPRGQDEQFF.

About this clonotype: The CDR3 carries no conserved terminal phenylalanine or tryptophan, so it likely arises from a read error. The chain employs TRBV11-2 and TRBJ2-1; 8 bases are a match to TRBD2. The CDR3 sequence is 18 residues long. J lost 7 bases, V lost 3 bases, and 17 bases had no gene match. Germline assignment: CDR1 SGHAT and CDR2 FQNNGV. The CDR3 nucleotides are TGTGCCAGCAGCTTCGAGACATGGAGGACTAGCCGTACGAATGAGCAGTTCTAC. Its translation is CASSFETWRTSRTNEQFY.

This sequence joins TRBV2 and TRBJ1-4, with 9 bases lining up with TRBD1. Germline assignment: CDR1 SNHLY and CDR2 FYNNEI. V dropped 6 bases and J dropped 2; count of bases not matched to a gene: 4. The CDR3 runs 15 residues. CDR3 region: CASRRDRVTNEKLFF. As DNA, the CDR3 is TGTGCCAGCAGACGGGACAGGGTGACTAATGAAAAACTGTTTTTT.

This clonotype was observed many times. The CDR3 spells CASSPGSLAKNIQYF. The CDR3 DNA sequence: TGTGCCAGCTCACCGGGGTCACTAGCCAAAAACATTCAGTACTTC. V is TRBV18 and J is TRBJ2-4; D gene unclear. Germline CDR1 is KGHSH and CDR2 is LQKENI. The germline V and J ends were trimmed by 3 bases and 0 bases, with 9 bases remaining between them. The CDR3 extends over 15 amino acids.

The CDR3 protein is CASSLDLSGGEQFF. The CDR3 DNA follows: TGTGCCAGCAGCTTAGATCTCAGTGGGGGTGAGCAGTTCTTC. The V gene is TRBV11-2, the J gene TRBJ2-1, with D possibly being TRBD1 or TRBD2 (5 bases each). Germline CDR1 and CDR2: SGHAT and FQNNGV. V lost 0 bases to trimming and J lost 9 bases, with 12 bases between them. The CDR3 is 14 residues long.

Written as DNA, the CDR3 is TGTGCCAGTAGTATTTATTTGGGGGCCTCCTACGAGCAGTACTTC. Its protein is CASSIYLGASYEQYF. The J gene is TRBJ2-7, the V gene TRBV19, with a tentative D call TRBD1 (6 bases). This CDR3 contains 15 residues. Trimming removed 3 bases from V and 0 bases from J, with 12 bases in between. The germline gives CDR1 LNHDA, CDR2 SQIVND (reference sequence). Supplemented by reference TRBV19 and TRBJ2-7, the full variable domain reads DGGITQSPKYLFRKEGQNVTLSCEQNLNHDAMYWYRQDPGQGLRLIYYSQIVNDFQKGDIAEGYSVSREKKESFPLTVTSAQKNPTAFYLCASSIYLGASYEQYFGPGTRLTVT.

This clonotype was observed a few times. The chain carries TRBV9 and TRBJ2-1; 8 nucleotides line up with TRBD2. CDR1 and CDR2 from the germline V gene are SGDLS and YYNGEE. The CDR3 spans 14 residues. V lost 3 bases, J lost 9 bases, and 8 bases stayed unmatched. In DNA, the CDR3 is TGTGCCAGCAGCGCCGGGGCGGGGGGCATTGAGCAGTTCTTC. Its protein product is CASSAGAGGIEQFF.

In its sample, this clonotype was seen a few times. The chain joins TRBV5-1 to TRBJ2-1, with 9 nucleotides matching TRBD1. In germline, CDR1 is SGHRS, CDR2 YFSETQ. This CDR3 has 15 amino acids. J was trimmed by 5 bases and V by 2 bases; bases with no gene match: 5. CDR3 sequence reads: CASSFGDRAHNEQFF. The DNA of the CDR3 is TGCGCCAGCAGCTTTGGGGACAGGGCCCACAATGAGCAGTTCTTC.

The chain has TRBV4-2 and TRBJ2-1; TRBD2 is a possible D gene (5 bases). The length of the CDR3 is 13 residues. The V end lost 0 bases, the J end lost 10 bases, and 10 bases lay between the germline ends. CDR1 LGHNA and CDR2 YNFKEQ come from the germline V gene. CDR3 residues: CASSQDGLREQFF. In DNA form, the CDR3 reads TGTGCCAGCAGCCAAGATGGACTCCGGGAGCAGTTCTTC.

This clonotype was found many times. The V and J genes are TRBV12-3 or TRBV12-4 and TRBJ2-5; D call uncertain. V lost 6 bases to trimming and J lost 5 bases, with 10 bases between them. The CDR3 is 12 amino acids. In nucleotides, the CDR3 is TGTGCCAGCAGCACACGACTTGAGACCCAGTACTTC. This sequence encodes CASSTRLETQYF.

This clonotype has ten or more counts. V and J are TRBV27 and TRBJ2-3, with a weak D call TRBD1 (5 bases). The V gene's germline CDR1 is MNHEY and CDR2 SMNVEV (reference sequence). The CDR3 covers 14 residues. V lost 3 bases and J lost 4, with 11 bases in between. The chain's CDR3 is CASSLGQQADTQYF. The DNA for the CDR3 is TGTGCCAGCAGTTTGGGCCAACAGGCAGATACGCAGTATTTT.